A single sample gave rise to the 5 T cell receptor beta chains below, sequenced in a study of shared clonotypes between healthy human individuals. Clones were read by immunoSEQ multiplex PCR, and TCRdb kept only the in-frame ones, dropping some. This table holds hundreds of thousands of clones, approximately 96% found once. Naive CD8 cells lacked CD45RO and underwent positive selection for CCR7, leaving out terminally differentiated effector memory CD45RA+ cells. Input material: naive CD8+ T cells sorted from blood. The source of these receptors is a woman in her thirties in good health.

The chain couples TRBV19 to TRBJ2-7; a weak D match, TRBD1 (6 bases). Trimming stripped 3 bases from V and 9 bases from J, with 18 bases between. Germline V lookup: CDR1 LNHDA, CDR2 SQIVND (reference sequence). The length of the CDR3 is 14 residues. Here the CDR3 DNA reads TGTGCCAGTAGTATTCCAGGGGTGAGGGCCCCGCAGTACTTC. Encoded protein: CASSIPGVRAPQYF.

This clone was counted a single time. The V and J genes are TRBV28 and TRBJ2-6; weak D call: TRBD1 (5 bases). The ends were cut back, 2 bases at V and 4 bases at J, with 9 bases in the middle. This CDR3 has 15 residues. Looked up from germline, CDR1 is MDHEN and CDR2 is SYDVKM. The CDR3: CASSLGASGANVLTF. The CDR3 region has the DNA TGTGCCAGCAGTTTAGGGGCGAGCGGGGCCAACGTCCTGACTTTC. The variable domain in full, with the rest retrieved from reference TRBV28 and TRBJ2-6, is DVKVTQSSRYLVKRTGEKVFLECVQDMDHENMFWYRQDPGLGLRLIYFSYDVKMKEKGDIPEGYSVSREKKERFSLILESASTNQTSMYLCASSLGASGANVLTFGAGSRLTVL.

The gene calls are TRBV7-9 and TRBJ2-5; 8 bases align to TRBD2. V was pared by 6 bases and J by 0 bases, with 9 bases of the junction left unmatched. The CDR3 runs 16 residues. Looked up from germline, CDR1 is SEHNR and CDR2 is FQNEAQ (reference sequence). The CDR3 bases are TGTGCCAGCAGTGAGGCGGCTAGCGGGCACCAAGAGACCCAGTACTTC. Translation gives CASSEAASGHQETQYF.

The table lists this clone with a count of one. This chain's CDR3 is CASSALGTSGSTDTQYF. CDR3 DNA: TGTGCCAGTAGTGCCCTTGGGACTAGCGGTAGCACAGATACGCAGTATTTT. V and J are TRBV19 and TRBJ2-3; 11 nucleotides match TRBD2. The CDR3 sequence is 17 residues long. The germline CDR1 and CDR2 sequences are LNHDA and SQIVND (reference sequence). Germline trimming cut 5 bases from V and 0 bases from J; bases unmatched to any gene: 7.

The chain links TRBV19 to TRBJ2-7; D is ambiguous. This CDR3 contains 13 residues. V lost 3 bases and J 5 bases, leaving 11 bases between the germline ends. The germline gives CDR1 LNHDA, CDR2 SQIVND (reference sequence). DNA of the CDR3: TGTGCCAGTAGTATTACGGTGGGCCACGAGCAGTACTTC. Encoded protein: CASSITVGHEQYF.